This T cell receptor (beta chain) came from a study of blood T cells in healthy people across ages. Germline-derived CDR1 and CDR2 are DFQATT and SNEGSKA (reference sequence). The V gene lost 2 bases and the J gene lost 1 base, with 7 bases spanning the gap. The CDR3 has 13 amino acids. Together with a sample-barcoded 5' primer, a J-beta primer mix was included in a second PCR lasting about 6 to 11 cycles. TCRdb ran MiXCR on the 5' RACE reads and lists one entry per CDR3 protein. Of 950,000 to 1,200,000 distinct CDR3 sequences in the sample, under 40% are singletons; the top ten hold less than 15%. This clonotype was picked up a small number of times.

Sequencing used blood. The V gene is TRBV20-1, the J gene TRBJ2-3, with D possibly TRBD2 on 5 matching bases. The receptor comes from a man aged 18 to 35 in good health. In nucleotides, the CDR3 is TGCAGTGCTAGATTGGAGGGCACAGATACGCAGTATTTT. It codes for CSARLEGTDTQYF.